This T cell receptor (beta chain) was documented in a study of Ad26.COV2.S vaccination and SARS-CoV-2 variants. Assay used: immunoSEQ multiplex PCR; TCRdb lists only in-frame clones, some missing. The sample yields hundreds of thousands of clones, 80% to 90% seen once. As to treatment: around 19 received Ad26.COV2.S at low or high dose, single or two shots; roughly five received placebo; per-sample allocation not given. Sample collection was performed on day 63 after the first vaccine or placebo injection. The sample came from a Boston adult aged 18-55 years. Looked up from germline, CDR1 is SGHTA and CDR2 is FQGNSA. The junction had 7 bases not matched to a gene; V was cut back by 5 bases and J by 1 base. This CDR3 comprises 15 residues. Concerning this clone: Its antigen is as yet unknown.

Points from the study as a whole: Substantial breadth was reportedly displayed by spike-specific CD8+ and CD4+ T cell responses after vaccination. Researchers reported similar non-spike TCR breadth in vaccine and placebo recipients.

The source was peripheral blood, collected in a trial of Ad26.COV2.S vaccine versus placebo. The receptor was isolated from a person aged 18-60 years who received the Ad26.COV2.S COVID-19 vaccine or a placebo. V is TRBV7-2 and J is TRBJ2-5; TRBD1 agrees at 7 bases. Written as DNA, the CDR3 is TGTGCCAGCAGCCCGTCGACAGGGTCCCAAGAGACCCAGTACTTC. Translated: CASSPSTGSQETQYF.